This T cell receptor beta chain was sequenced for a study of blood T cell repertoires in COVID-19. On the study more broadly: Samples came from the United States, Italy and Spain, spanning acute and convalescent COVID-19. Sample material is recorded as cDNA or gDNA derived from T cells, B-cell-depleted T cells, or PBMCs.

CDR3 size: 13 residues. The J segment lost 4 bases and the V segment lost 7 bases, leaving 4 bases of the junction unmatched. CDR1 is ENHRY and CDR2 is SYGVKD in the germline V gene. Original data processing: By means of reference gene primer amplification, nucleated cell counts were estimated. Profiling relied on immunoSEQ multiplex PCR, and the TCRdb table lists in-frame clones only, not all of them. Clone size and V and J calls were adopted from that table, with D and trimming inferred from the DNA. The sample has hundreds of thousands of clones, roughly 86% seen once. Sequenced sample: peripheral blood. The sequence derives from a man between 18 and 35 years old with active or convalescent COVID-19. V is TRBV10-3 and J is TRBJ1-5; 7 bases align to TRBD1. The CDR3 spells CAINQGVNQPQHF. For the CDR3, the DNA is TGTGCCATCAATCAGGGGGTGAATCAGCCCCAGCATTTT.